The 27 T cell receptor beta chains listed next were all sequenced from one sample in a study of CD8 T cells in ankylosing spondylitis. MiXCR, applied by TCRdb to the 5' RACE reads, yields one record per CDR3 protein. The data contain 300,000 to 400,000 distinct CDR3 sequences, roughly 14% of them seen just once; the ten biggest clones take up 0.95% to 1.4%. Sequencing was carried out using blood, either unsorted or a sorted T cell fraction (not recorded which). Every receptor here comes from a male donor with ankylosing spondylitis or in good health (not recorded which).

This clonotype was observed a handful of times. The rearrangement joins TRBV7-2 to TRBJ1-1, with D unclear. The CDR3 runs to 14 residues. The germline CDR1 and CDR2 sequences are SGHTA and FQGNSA. The V and J ends lost 3 bases and 2 bases respectively, with 10 bases between them. CDR3 DNA: TGTGCCAGCAGCTTCTATGGACGTAACACTGAAGCTTTCTTT. Translated, it gives CASSFYGRNTEAFF. The variable domain in full, completed from reference TRBV7-2 and TRBJ1-1, reads GAGVSQSPSNKVTEKGKDVELRCDPISGHTALYWYRQSLGQGLEFLIYFQGNSAPDKSGLPSDRFSAERTGGSVSTLTIQRTQQEDSAVYLCASSFYGRNTEAFFGQGTRLTVV.

The chain joins TRBV7-9 to TRBJ2-2; D is unresolved. The CDR3 spans 16 residues. With 5 bases removed from V and 0 bases from J, the gap between germline ends came to 13 bases. Germline CDR1 and CDR2: SEHNR and FQNEAQ (reference sequence). The CDR3 DNA reads as TGTGCCAGCAGCCCCCGACACGGAGCGAACACCGGGGAGCTGTTTTTT. Protein sequence: CASSPRHGANTGELFF.

The chain has TRBV20-1 and TRBJ2-5; D might be TRBD2 (6 bases). This CDR3 is 14 amino acids long. In germline, CDR1 is DFQATT, CDR2 SNEGSKA (reference sequence). Trimming stripped 6 bases from V and 1 base from J, with 15 bases between. CDR3 residues: CSALKGGVQETQYF. The CDR3 DNA follows: TGCAGTGCCCTAAAGGGCGGGGTCCAAGAGACCCAGTACTTC.

This clonotype was detected many times. The rearrangement uses TRBV10-3 and TRBJ2-3; D is perhaps TRBD1 (6 bases). The V end was cut by 6 bases, the J end by 6 bases, with 13 bases between. Germline lookup yields CDR1 ENHRY and CDR2 SYGVKD. The CDR3 loop spans 13 amino acids. CDR3 region: CAISPGVRDTQYF. CDR3 in DNA: TGTGCCATCAGCCCAGGGGTTCGGGATACGCAGTATTTT.

CDR3 amino acids: CSARVASGNYEQYF. For the CDR3, the DNA is TGCAGTGCTAGAGTTGCTAGCGGTAACTACGAGCAGTACTTC. The gene calls are TRBV20-1 and TRBJ2-7; 7 bases agree with TRBD2. CDR1 and CDR2 from the germline V gene are DFQATT and SNEGSKA (reference sequence). V trimming: 1 base; J trimming: 3 bases; junction bases outside the gene matches: 6. CDR3 size: 14 residues.

This clonotype was counted a few times. DNA of the CDR3: TGCGCCAGCAGCCCCTCGGGGAGCATGAACACTGAAGCTTTCTTT. Encoded protein: CASSPSGSMNTEAFF. This chain links TRBV5-1 with TRBJ1-1; D gene ambiguous. The CDR3 contains 15 residues. From germline, CDR1 is SGHRS and CDR2 YFSETQ. Trimming shortened V by 4 bases and J by 0 bases, and 13 bases separated the two germline ends. The full variable domain, its missing parts supplied by reference TRBV5-1 and TRBJ1-1, is KAGVTQTPRYLIKTRGQQVTLSCSPISGHRSVSWYQQTPGQGLQFLFEYFSETQRNKGNFPGRFSGRQFSNSRSEMNVSTLELGDSALYLCASSPSGSMNTEAFFGQGTRLTVV.

This clonotype showed up just a few times. The CDR3 DNA sequence: TGCGCCAGCGGGGGACATCTGGCCAATTCACCCCTCCACTTT. Protein sequence: CASGGHLANSPLHF. The V and J genes are TRBV10-2 and TRBJ1-6; possibly TRBD1 for D (6 bases). Germline V CDR1 and CDR2: WSHSY, SAAADI. V shed 8 bases and J shed 7 bases, with 15 bases lying between them. CDR3 length equals 14 residues.

This clonotype was found a few times. The rearrangement links TRBV4-1 to TRBJ2-1, with D possibly matching TRBD1 (6 bases). Trimming took 10 bases from V and 0 from J, leaving 13 bases between them. The CDR3 extends over 14 amino acids. CDR1 is MGHRA and CDR2 is YSYEKL in the germline V gene. The CDR3 loop is CATRGLSSYNEQFF. The CDR3 coding sequence is TGCGCCACCAGGGGTCTTTCCTCCTACAATGAGCAGTTCTTC.

The chain employs TRBV21-1 and TRBJ1-2; TRBD1, the table's D call, was not compared with the DNA. TRBV21-1 represents a pseudogene. CDR3 size: 17 residues. The CDR3 nucleotides are TGTGCCAGCAGCATTGGGACAGCAGTCTCCTCTAACTATGGCTACACCTTC. It codes for CASSIGTAVSSNYGYTF.

The chain links TRBV14 to TRBJ2-5; D uncertain. With 4 bases removed from V and 4 bases from J, the gap between germline ends came to 13 bases. Looked up from germline, CDR1 is SGHDN and CDR2 is FVKESK. The CDR3 extends over 14 amino acids. In DNA form, the CDR3 reads TGTGCCAGCAGCCTGTCCGGCCCCCCAGAGACCCAGTACTTC. Its protein product is CASSLSGPPETQYF. Complete variable domain (other parts from reference TRBV14 and TRBJ2-5): EAGVTQFPSHSVIEKGQTVTLRCDPISGHDNLYWYRRVMGKEIKFLLHFVKESKQDESGMPNNRFLAERTGGTYSTLKVQPAELEDSGVYFCASSLSGPPETQYFGPGTRLLVL.

This clonotype was seen a few times. The V call is TRBV11-1, the J call TRBJ2-1; 9 nucleotides agree with TRBD1. CDR3 length equals 14 residues. V dropped 3 bases and J dropped 4; count of bases not matched to a gene: 1. Germline V gene lookup returns CDR1 SGHAT and CDR2 FQDESV (reference sequence). The CDR3 sequence: CASSFGTGYNEQFF. In nucleotides, the CDR3 is TGTGCCAGCAGCTTCGGGACAGGGTACAATGAGCAGTTCTTC.

The chain has TRBV9 and TRBJ2-1, with TRBD2 identical over 7 bases. This CDR3 has 13 amino acids. The V gene's germline CDR1 is SGDLS and CDR2 YYNGEE. Germline trimming cut 0 bases from V and 15 bases from J; bases unmatched to any gene: 9. This chain's CDR3 is CASSVDRDYVPFF. CDR3 bases: TGTGCCAGCAGCGTAGATCGGGACTATGTGCCGTTCTTC.

The chain links TRBV29-1 to TRBJ1-1; 8 bases are shared with TRBD1. Per the germline V gene, CDR1 is SQVTM and CDR2 is ANQGSEA. V was clipped by 8 bases and J by 4 bases; unmatched bases: 9. The CDR3 extends over 13 amino acids. CDR3 residues: CSLRGTGGTEAFF. As DNA, the CDR3 is TGCAGCTTGCGCGGGACAGGAGGCACTGAAGCTTTCTTT.

This sequence joins TRBV18 and TRBJ2-7, with 7 bases lining up with TRBD1. Trimming cost V 3 bases and J 0 bases; bases outside gene matches: 8. CDR3 length equals 16 residues. Germline CDR1 KGHSH, CDR2 LQKENI. DNA of the CDR3: TGTGCCAGCTCACCCCGGGGACAGTTCTACTCCTACGAGCAGTACTTC. Its translation is CASSPRGQFYSYEQYF.

The chain combines TRBV5-1 with TRBJ2-7; D may match TRBD1 or TRBD2 (5 bases each). The CDR3 consists of 15 residues. The V end was cut by 4 bases, the J end by 2 bases, with 16 bases between. CDR1 is SGHRS, CDR2 YFSETQ, per germline. The CDR3 protein is CASSPRGTPAYEQYF. In DNA, the CDR3 is TGCGCCAGCAGCCCCCGTGGGACCCCAGCCTACGAGCAGTACTTC.

This clonotype was observed a few times. The V and J genes are TRBV5-1 and TRBJ2-7; tentative D call: TRBD1 (6 bases). This CDR3 comprises 19 residues. Trimming cost V 2 bases and J 1 base, with 25 bases left between them. CDR1 and CDR2 (germline): SGHRS, YFSETQ. The DNA for the CDR3 is TGCGCCAGCAGCTTCCCCGCGCGCCACAGGGTATCTGGGTCCTACGAGCAGTACTTC. Its translation is CASSFPARHRVSGSYEQYF.

The table lists this clonotype with a few counts. The DNA of the CDR3 is TGTGCCAGCAGCTTAGTCCGCGACAGCCTCTATGGCTACACCTTC. Encoded protein: CASSLVRDSLYGYTF. This rearrangement joins TRBV7-9 to TRBJ1-2; a weak D match, TRBD1 (5 bases). Looked up from germline, CDR1 is SEHNR and CDR2 is FQNEAQ (reference sequence). CDR3 size: 15 residues. V lost 1 base and J 4 bases, leaving 13 bases between the germline ends.

The sample holds many counts of this clonotype. CDR3 amino acids: CASSLLGEGYNEQFF. The CDR3 DNA follows: TGTGCCAGCAGTTTATTGGGGGAGGGCTACAATGAGCAGTTCTTC. The chain joins TRBV28 to TRBJ2-1; 7 nucleotides line up with TRBD2. The germline gives CDR1 MDHEN, CDR2 SYDVKM. The J segment lost 3 bases and the V segment lost 1 base, leaving 3 bases of the junction unmatched. CDR3 length: 15 amino acids.

The CDR3 is CASGKVVGGYTF. The CDR3 DNA reads TGTGCCAGCGGGAAGGTGGTAGGGGGCTACACCTTC. V is TRBV2 and J is TRBJ1-2; D not certain. This CDR3 region has 12 residues. Germline V gives CDR1 SNHLY, CDR2 FYNNEI. V shed 8 bases and J shed 8 bases, with 15 bases lying between them.

The chain carries TRBV20-1 and TRBJ1-4; no clear D gene. Trimming pared 0 bases from V and 7 bases from J, leaving 15 bases between. This CDR3 is 15 amino acids long. CDR1 and CDR2 from the germline V gene are DFQATT and SNEGSKA (reference sequence). CDR3: CSARDGHGVGEKLFF. DNA of the CDR3: TGCAGTGCTAGAGATGGTCACGGGGTGGGTGAAAAACTGTTTTTT.

This clonotype occurred a few times. The chain recombines TRBV6-5 with TRBJ1-1, with D perhaps matching TRBD1 (5 bases). The CDR3 totals 15 residues. V was shortened by 7 bases and J by 6 bases, with 21 bases between the two germline ends. CDR1 is MNHEY and CDR2 is SVGAGI in the germline V gene. The CDR3 DNA sequence: TGTGCCAGCATTTCCACTGGGACCCCCAGGGCTGAAGCTTTCTTT. This sequence encodes CASISTGTPRAEAFF.

The chain joins TRBV2 to TRBJ2-3; D perhaps matches TRBD1 (5 bases). CDR1 is SNHLY, CDR2 FYNNEI, per germline. V was pared by 6 bases and J by 6 bases, with 16 bases between. CDR3 length equals 14 residues. The CDR3 loop reads CASRSRDEQDTQYF. In DNA, the CDR3 is TGTGCCAGCAGAAGCAGGGATGAGCAGGATACGCAGTATTTT.

This rearrangement joins TRBV5-6 to TRBJ2-3, with D tentatively TRBD1 (5 bases). The V gene's germline CDR1 is SGHDT and CDR2 YYEEEE. Trimming shortened V by 6 bases and J by 2 bases, and 19 bases separated the two germline ends. The CDR3 is 16 amino acids. CDR3 coding DNA: TGTGCCAGCACCGACAGCCGGTCCCGGTACACAGATACGCAGTATTTT. It is translated as CASTDSRSRYTDTQYF.

There are a few counts of this clonotype. The chain employs TRBV6-1 and TRBJ2-1; 7 nucleotides match TRBD1. This CDR3 region has 17 residues. After removal of 6 bases from V and 0 bases from J, the junction contained 11 bases not matched to a gene. The germline CDR1 and CDR2 sequences are MNHNS and SASEGT. The CDR3, as DNA: TGTGCCAGCAGGATGGGGGACAGATCTACCTCCTACAATGAGCAGTTCTTC. This gives the protein CASRMGDRSTSYNEQFF.

This clonotype was detected a few times. The V gene is TRBV10-2, the J gene TRBJ2-5; 10 nucleotides line up with TRBD1. CDR1 is WSHSY, CDR2 SAAADI, per germline. The length of the CDR3 is 15 residues. V shed 3 bases and J 7 bases; nucleotides not matched to a gene: 8. The CDR3 here is CASSDLGTGVGTQYF. CDR3 coding DNA: TGCGCCAGCAGTGATCTCGGGACAGGGGTGGGGACCCAGTACTTC.

A note on this clonotype: A clone one base away is much larger, so this may be a read error. The J gene is TRBJ2-3, the V gene TRBV7-8, with D uncertain. The CDR3 totals 17 residues. Between the trimmed V and J ends, which lost 4 bases and 3 bases, there was a span of 20 bases. Germline V CDR1 and CDR2: SGHVS, FQNEAQ. As DNA, the CDR3 is TGTGCCAGCAGCTCTAGTATCGCGGCCCAGGAGACAGATACGCAGTATTTT. This sequence encodes CASSSSIAAQETDTQYF.

This chain links TRBV9 with TRBJ2-1; the match to TRBD1 covers 7 bases. Per germline, CDR1 SGDLS and CDR2 YYNGEE. CDR3 length equals 15 residues. V gave up 4 bases and J gave up 0 bases; unmatched junction bases: 4. CDR3 region: CASSPRQGSYNEQFF. CDR3 bases: TGTGCCAGCAGCCCACGACAGGGCTCCTACAATGAGCAGTTCTTC. Looking up the rest from reference TRBV9 and TRBJ2-1 gives the full variable domain: DSGVTQTPKHLITATGQRVTLRCSPRSGDLSVYWYQQSLDQGLQFLIQYYNGEERAKGNILERFSAQQFPDLHSELNLSSLELGDSALYFCASSPRQGSYNEQFFGPGTRLTVL.